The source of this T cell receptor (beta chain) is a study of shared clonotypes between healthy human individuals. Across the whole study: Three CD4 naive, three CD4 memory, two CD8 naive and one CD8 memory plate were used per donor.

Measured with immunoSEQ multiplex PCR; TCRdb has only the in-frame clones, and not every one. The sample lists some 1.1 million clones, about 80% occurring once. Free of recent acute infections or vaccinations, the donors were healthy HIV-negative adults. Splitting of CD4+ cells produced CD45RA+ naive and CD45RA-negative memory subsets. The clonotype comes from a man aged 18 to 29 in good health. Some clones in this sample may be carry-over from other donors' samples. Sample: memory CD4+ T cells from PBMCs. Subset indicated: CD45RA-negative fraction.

For the CDR3, the DNA is TGTGCCAGCAGCCCCCCGTCAGGGTCGGCCTACGAGCAGTACTTC. This codes for CASSPPSGSAYEQYF. The genes are TRBV5-4 and TRBJ2-7; tentatively, D is TRBD1 (5 bases). The CDR3 totals 15 residues. Trimming pared 4 bases from V and 2 bases from J, leaving 16 bases between. The V gene's germline CDR1 is SGHNT and CDR2 YYREEE (reference sequence).